This T cell receptor (beta chain) was profiled in a study of blood T cell repertoires in COVID-19. Across the whole study: PBMCs, B-cell-depleted T cells, or T cells provided the cDNA or gDNA that made up the material.

This CDR3 is 15 amino acids long. Germline CDR1 is SGHDT and CDR2 is YYEEEE. V lost 2 bases and J lost 3; bases outside the gene matches: 6. Recruitment covered about 26 US areas and drew participants whose ages spanned roughly 18 to 100 years. Membership in each cohort depended on participant-reported clinical history. The data were produced by immunoSEQ multiplex PCR, yet TCRdb's version contains in-frame clones alone and is incomplete. The repertoire holds 380,000 or so clones, with more than 75% as singletons. The specimen was PBMCs or T cells enriched from blood (not recorded which). The TCR comes from a man aged 30 to 39 who had recovered from COVID-19. The chain links TRBV5-6 to TRBJ2-5; 8 positions agree with TRBD2. CDR3 sequence: CASSFYSGAEETQYF. The CDR3 DNA follows: TGTGCCAGCAGCTTTTATAGCGGGGCCGAAGAGACCCAGTACTTC.